Below, 10 T cell receptor beta chains from the same sample are listed, as sequenced in a study of graft-versus-host responses after intestinal transplantation. These receptors' targets are unknown. The table came from immunoSEQ multiplex PCR; TCRdb's copy has only in-frame clones and leaves some out. Altogether around 110,000 clones are present, less than 95% being singletons, with the ten largest covering more than 0.15%. The material sequenced was unstimulated CD4+ T cells sorted from spleen or lymph node cells, taken before intestinal transplant. The receptors originated from a human donor who received an intestinal transplant.

This chain uses TRBV7-2 with TRBJ2-6; 10 nucleotides agree with TRBD2. The length of the CDR3 is 17 residues. The V gene's germline CDR1 is SGHTA and CDR2 FQGNSA. The V gene end was trimmed by 2 bases and the J gene end by 4 bases; junction bases not matched to a gene: 5. The CDR3 nucleotides are TGTGCCAGCAGCTTACTAGCGGGAGTAACCGGGGCCAACGTCCTGACTTTC. As protein: CASSLLAGVTGANVLTF.

The chain joins TRBV19 to TRBJ1-5; possible D gene TRBD1, 5 bases. The CDR3 runs 16 residues. Germline lookup yields CDR1 LNHDA and CDR2 SQIVND (reference sequence). V was clipped by 1 base and J by 2 bases, with 12 bases between them. The CDR3 bases are TGTGCCAGTAGTATAGGAAGGGGCGGGGGCAATCAGCCCCAGCATTTT. Protein: CASSIGRGGGNQPQHF.

The V gene is TRBV29-1, the J gene TRBJ1-2; 7 nucleotides match TRBD1. This CDR3 region has 11 residues. Germline V gene lookup returns CDR1 SQVTM and CDR2 ANQGSEA. After removal of 4 bases from V and 8 bases from J, the junction contained 4 bases not matched to a gene. The CDR3 DNA reads as TGCAGCGTTGTTACAGGGGCAGGCTACACCTTC. This encodes CSVVTGAGYTF.

The chain joins TRBV5-5 to TRBJ2-6, with a possible D match to TRBD2 (5 bases). V lost 4 bases to trimming and J lost 0 bases, with 17 bases between them. The CDR3 extends over 18 amino acids. Germline V gene data show CDR1 as SGHKS and CDR2 as YYEKEE (reference sequence). The CDR3 DNA sequence: TGTGCCAGCAGCCAGACGGCGATACTAGACTCTGGGGCCAACGTCCTGACTTTC. Translation gives CASSQTAILDSGANVLTF.

The chain uses TRBV5-4 and TRBJ2-5; 7 bases line up with TRBD2. The length of the CDR3 is 14 residues. Germline CDR1 SGHNT, CDR2 YYREEE (reference sequence). Trimming took 2 bases from V and 1 from J; bases not matched to a gene: 2. The CDR3 loop reads CASSFGLGQETQYF. The DNA of the CDR3 is TGTGCCAGCAGCTTTGGACTAGGCCAAGAGACCCAGTACTTC.

This chain links TRBV5-1 with TRBJ1-2; D not resolved. Germline CDR1 reads SGHRS; CDR2 reads YFSETQ. Between the trimmed V and J ends, which lost 4 bases and 2 bases, there was a span of 9 bases. This CDR3 has 13 residues. DNA for the CDR3: TGCGCCAGCAGCGTCGACACGAACTATGGCTACACCTTC. Translation gives CASSVDTNYGYTF.

The chain employs TRBV28 and TRBJ2-1, with TRBD2 matching over 14 bases. V was pared by 8 bases and J by 4 bases, with 13 bases of the junction left unmatched. The CDR3 sequence is 18 residues long. Germline V gene lookup returns CDR1 MDHEN and CDR2 SYDVKM. The CDR3 sequence: CASGSLGTSGRGYNEQFF. The CDR3 DNA follows: TGTGCCAGCGGATCCCTAGGGACTAGCGGGAGAGGTTACAATGAGCAGTTCTTC.

This chain joins TRBV6-6 and TRBJ2-5; 8 bases map to TRBD1. This CDR3 is 15 amino acids long. The V segment lost 2 bases and the J segment 6 bases; nucleotides outside the gene matches: 8. The germline V gene encodes CDR1 MNHNY and CDR2 SVGAGI (reference sequence). This chain's CDR3 is CASSYPGQGRQTQYF. The CDR3 region has the DNA TGTGCCAGCAGTTACCCTGGACAGGGTAGGCAGACCCAGTACTTC.

This clone was detected once. This chain uses TRBV15 with TRBJ1-5; tentatively, D is TRBD1 (6 bases). Germline V CDR1 and CDR2: LNHNV, YYDKDF (reference sequence). This CDR3 comprises 16 residues. V lost 1 base to trimming and J lost 1 base, with 11 bases between them. CDR3 coding DNA: TGTGCCACCAGCAGAGGAGTCACAGGGAGCAATCAGCCCCAGCATTTT. It codes for CATSRGVTGSNQPQHF. Drawing the rest from reference TRBV15 and TRBJ1-5, the complete variable domain is DAMVIQNPRYQVTQFGKPVTLSCSQTLNHNVMYWYQQKSSQAPKLLFHYYDKDFNNEADTPDNFQSRRPNTSFCFLDIRSPGLGDTAMYLCATSRGVTGSNQPQHFGDGTRLSIL.

This clone was recorded a few times. This sequence joins TRBV18 and TRBJ1-4; a weak D match, TRBD1 (6 bases). The germline CDR1 and CDR2 sequences are KGHSH and LQKENI. Trimming pared 2 bases from V and 4 bases from J, leaving 11 bases between. This CDR3 is 15 amino acids long. The CDR3 region has the DNA TGTGCCAGCTCACCAGAAACAGGGATTAATGAAAAACTGTTTTTT. It encodes CASSPETGINEKLFF.